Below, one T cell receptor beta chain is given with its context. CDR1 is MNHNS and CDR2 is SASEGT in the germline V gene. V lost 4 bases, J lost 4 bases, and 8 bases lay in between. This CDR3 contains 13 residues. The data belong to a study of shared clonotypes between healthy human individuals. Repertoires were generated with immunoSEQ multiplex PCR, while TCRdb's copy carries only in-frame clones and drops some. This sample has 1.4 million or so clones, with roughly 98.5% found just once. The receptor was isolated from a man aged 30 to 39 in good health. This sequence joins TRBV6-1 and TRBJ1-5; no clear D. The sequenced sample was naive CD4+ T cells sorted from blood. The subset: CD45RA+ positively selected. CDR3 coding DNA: TGTGCCAGCAGTGGGGTCGGAAATCAGCCCCAGCATTTT. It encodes CASSGVGNQPQHF.